The rows below give T cell receptor beta chains drawn from one sample of a study of T-cell memory formation after mild COVID-19. TCRdb called the 5' RACE reads again in MiXCR, with one record for every CDR3 protein. The sample records 300,000 to 350,000 distinct CDR3 sequences, over 10% being singletons. Material: PBMCs or a T cell subset sorted from them (not recorded which). Source of these receptors: a man between 18 and 35 years old who had mild COVID-19 (a few samples of this study predate the infection). Cell type and time point are not known. The CDR3 runs from the conserved cysteine through the conserved F or W. D genes are given only for firm matches. Size is omitted from some rows. Given values are once, few, many or a class for expanded clones.

size: few; J: TRBJ2-7; V: TRBV15; D: TRBD1; DNA: TGTGCCACCAGCAGAGATCGAGGCAGGGGGCAAGTCTACGAGCAGTACTTC; CDR3: CATSRDRGRGQVYEQYF
size: once; J: TRBJ2-1; V: TRBV5-4; D: NA; DNA: TGTGCCAGCAGCTTCGTGATCGCGAATGAGCAGTTCTTC; CDR3: CASSFVIANEQFF
size: NA; J: TRBJ2-3; V: TRBV12-3/TRBV12-4; D: NA; DNA: TGTGCCAGCAGTTGGGACTCAGATACGCAGTATTTT; CDR3: CASSWDSDTQYF
size: NA; J: TRBJ2-6; V: TRBV4-3; D: NA; DNA: TGCGCCAGCAGCCAAGATCATGGCTCTGGGGCCAACGTCCTGACTTTC; CDR3: CASSQDHGSGANVLTF
size: few; J: TRBJ1-2; V: TRBV7-9; D: TRBD1; DNA: TGTGCCAGCAGCAGGGGACAGGGAAACTATGGCTACACCTTC; CDR3: CASSRGQGNYGYTF
size: NA; J: TRBJ2-2; V: TRBV5-1; D: NA; DNA: TGCGCCAGCAGCTCGGACAGTAACACCGGGGAGCTGTTTTTT; CDR3: CASSSDSNTGELFF
size: few; J: TRBJ2-3; V: TRBV5-1; D: NA; DNA: TGCGCCAGCAGCTGGACTCTGACAAGCACAGATACGCAGTATTTT; CDR3: CASSWTLTSTDTQYF
size: few; J: TRBJ1-2; V: TRBV14; D: NA; DNA: TGTGCCAGCAGCCAAGAGGGATGGGTCTATGGCTACACCTTC; CDR3: CASSQEGWVYGYTF
size: few; J: TRBJ1-4; V: TRBV29-1; D: NA; DNA: TGCAGCGTTGTTGGGGGCCGGTCTAATGAAAAACTGTTTTTT; CDR3: CSVVGGRSNEKLFF
size: NA; J: TRBJ1-5; V: TRBV9; D: TRBD1; DNA: TGTGCCAGCAGCGGAGCAGGGGGCGAGGGCAATCAGCCCCAGCATTTT; CDR3: CASSGAGGEGNQPQHF
size: few; J: TRBJ2-5; V: TRBV18; D: TRBD1; DNA: TGTGCCAGCTCCCCGAGACAGGGCAATCAAGAGACCCAGTACTTC; CDR3: CASSPRQGNQETQYF